A single sample is the source of the 30 T cell receptor beta chains below, sequenced in a study of breast tumors, draining lymph nodes, adjacent tissues. Samples came from axillary lymph nodes draining the breast cancer. TCRdb re-called the multiplex PCR reads through MiXCR, storing one row per CDR3 protein. This sample has some 100,000 distinct CDR3 sequences, with 21% found just once. The sequenced material came from axillary lymph node tissue. These receptors originate from a female donor with breast cancer. Some clones in this sample may be carry-over from other donors' samples.

The chain employs TRBV2 and TRBJ1-1; tentative D call: TRBD1 (5 bases). This CDR3 region has 13 residues. V gave up 7 bases and J gave up 3 bases, with 12 bases separating them. Germline CDR1 SNHLY, CDR2 FYNNEI. CDR3 coding DNA: TGTGCCAGCACCCGCCGGGGGTACACTGAAGCTTTCTTT. Protein: CASTRRGYTEAFF.

Notes on this clonotype: A much larger clone is a single base away; this may be a read error. The CDR3 ends on some other residue instead of the conserved phenylalanine or tryptophan, so this is likely a read error. The chain carries TRBV7-8 and TRBJ2-2; no definite D call. The CDR3 has 13 amino acids. Trimming removed 3 bases at V and 8 bases at J, with 10 bases between. Germline V gene data show CDR1 as SGHVS and CDR2 as FQNEAQ. This chain's CDR3 is CASSFDLVGELFV. CDR3 nucleotides: TGTGCCAGCAGCTTTGATCTGGTGGGGGAGCTGTTTGTT.

This clonotype occurred many times. The chain has TRBV2 and TRBJ1-5, with D uncertain. The CDR3 runs to 16 residues. Germline-derived CDR1 and CDR2 are SNHLY and FYNNEI. Trimming left V 4 bases short and J 5 bases short, with 18 bases between. The CDR3 protein is CASSGGMGLGYQPQHF. The DNA for the CDR3 is TGTGCCAGCAGTGGGGGTATGGGCCTGGGCTATCAGCCCCAGCATTTT.

This clonotype was recorded a few times. The chain carries TRBV27 and TRBJ2-3, with 8 nucleotides matching TRBD1. The CDR3 extends over 14 amino acids. The V gene end was trimmed by 7 bases and the J gene end by 1 base; junction bases not matched to a gene: 4. Per the germline V gene, CDR1 is MNHEY and CDR2 is SMNVEV (reference sequence). For the CDR3, the DNA is TGTGCCAGCACAGTGGACAGGGGCACAGATACGCAGTATTTT. Translation: CASTVDRGTDTQYF.

This clonotype has just a few counts. Given a much more abundant clone one base away, this may be a read error. The chain is built from TRBV5-1 and TRBJ2-7, with D perhaps being TRBD1 or TRBD2 (5 bases each). Per the germline V gene, CDR1 is SGHRS and CDR2 is YFSETQ. This CDR3 is built from 14 residues. CDR3 in amino acids: CASSLSGSSYERYF. CDR3 coding DNA: TGCGCCAGCAGCTTGTCAGGGAGCTCCTACGAGCGGTACTTC.

This clonotype was seen many times. The gene calls are TRBV4-1 and TRBJ2-5, with TRBD1 matching over 8 bases. The CDR3 runs to 16 residues. Germline-derived CDR1 and CDR2 are MGHRA and YSYEKL. V dropped 0 bases and J dropped 5; count of bases not matched to a gene: 8. The CDR3 DNA reads TGCGCCAGCAGCCAAGACTCGGACAGGGATCTTGAGACCCAGTACTTC. Translation gives CASSQDSDRDLETQYF.

About this clonotype: This may stem from a read error, because a much larger clone lies one nucleotide away. The chain joins TRBV19 to TRBJ1-2; D is possibly TRBD1 (5 bases). Germline lookup yields CDR1 LNHDA and CDR2 SQIVND (reference sequence). This CDR3 is built from 15 residues. Trimming took off 2 bases at V and 9 bases at J, with 19 bases between the two ends. This CDR3 reads CASSITPDTVLSYTF. The CDR3 nucleotides are TGTGCCAGTAGTATAACCCCGGACACCGTTTTGAGCTACACCTTC. Full variable domain (outside the CDR3, taken from reference TRBV19 and TRBJ1-2): DGGITQSPKYLFRKEGQNVTLSCEQNLNHDAMYWYRQDPGQGLRLIYYSQIVNDFQKGDIAEGYSVSREKKESFPLTVTSAQKNPTAFYLCASSITPDTVLSYTFGSGTRLTVV.

The table lists this clonotype with a few counts. This chain joins TRBV28 and TRBJ1-3; D perhaps matches TRBD1 (5 bases). The V end was cut by 6 bases, the J end by 1 base, with 10 bases between. There are 14 residues in the CDR3. CDR1 MDHEN and CDR2 SYDVKM come from the germline V gene. CDR3 loop: CASSTDSSGNTIYF. For the CDR3, the DNA is TGTGCCAGCAGCACCGACAGTTCTGGAAACACCATATATTTT.

The CDR3 nucleotides are TGTGCCAGCTCACCGTACCCTGGAAACACCATATATTTT. Residues: CASSPYPGNTIYF. The gene calls are TRBV18 and TRBJ1-3; the D is unclear. V was clipped by 3 bases and J by 2 bases, with 5 bases between them. This CDR3 is built from 13 residues. CDR1 and CDR2 from the germline V gene are KGHSH and LQKENI.

The V and J genes are TRBV19 and TRBJ2-3; 7 bases map to TRBD2. Per germline, CDR1 LNHDA and CDR2 SQIVND (reference sequence). The CDR3 runs to 13 residues. The ends lost 5 bases at V and 6 bases at J; junction bases unmatched: 5. The CDR3 DNA sequence: TGTGCCAGTAGTGCCGGGAGGTCGGATACGCAGTATTTT. It encodes CASSAGRSDTQYF. The whole variable domain, remainder taken from reference TRBV19 and TRBJ2-3, is DGGITQSPKYLFRKEGQNVTLSCEQNLNHDAMYWYRQDPGQGLRLIYYSQIVNDFQKGDIAEGYSVSREKKESFPLTVTSAQKNPTAFYLCASSAGRSDTQYFGPGTRLTVL.

This clonotype was picked up many times. The V and J genes are TRBV20-1 and TRBJ2-7, with 7 bases that match TRBD1. Looked up from germline, CDR1 is DFQATT and CDR2 is SNEGSKA (reference sequence). This CDR3 has 15 residues. V lost 0 bases to trimming and J lost 6 bases; unmatched junction nucleotides: 11. In DNA form, the CDR3 reads TGCAGTGCTAGAGATCCGAATACGAACAGGGGCGAGCAGTACTTC. This codes for CSARDPNTNRGEQYF.

This clonotype was observed many times. V is TRBV7-3 and J is TRBJ2-6; D is unclear. The V gene's germline CDR1 is SGHTA and CDR2 FQGTGA. This CDR3 contains 15 residues. The ends were cut back, 2 bases at V and 0 bases at J, with 5 bases in the middle. CDR3 loop: CASSLGPSGANVLTF. CDR3 DNA: TGTGCCAGCAGCTTAGGTCCCTCTGGGGCCAACGTCCTGACTTTC.

This clonotype was seen many times. The chain uses TRBV15 and TRBJ1-5, with D possibly being TRBD1 (6 bases). CDR3 length: 17 residues. The germline V gene has CDR1 LNHNV and CDR2 YYDKDF (reference sequence). Trimming removed 3 bases at V and 7 bases at J, with 22 bases between. The CDR3: CATSRLTWNRAGQPQHF. DNA of the CDR3: TGTGCCACCAGCAGGCTGACATGGAACAGGGCGGGGCAGCCCCAGCATTTT.

This clonotype has a count of ten or more. CDR3 coding DNA: TGTGCCATCAGTGAAAGTAGCGGGAGGGTCTACGAGCAGTACTTC. Translating it yields CAISESSGRVYEQYF. The V gene is TRBV10-3, the J gene TRBJ2-7; 11 nucleotides line up with TRBD2. Looked up from germline, CDR1 is ENHRY and CDR2 is SYGVKD. The CDR3 consists of 15 residues. Trimming cost V 3 bases and J 3 bases; bases outside gene matches: 4.

The table lists this clonotype with many counts. CDR3 in DNA: TGCGCCAGCAGTGATAGCGGGGGGACCGGGGAGCTGTTTTTT. Amino acid sequence: CASSDSGGTGELFF. V is TRBV10-1 and J is TRBJ2-2; 10 bases agree with TRBD2. The CDR3 length is 14 residues. The V segment lost 3 bases and the J segment 5 bases; nucleotides outside the gene matches: 0. Germline loops: CDR1 WNHNN, CDR2 SYGVQD (reference sequence).

This clonotype was counted ten times or more. CDR3 DNA sequence: TGTGCCAGCTCCGGGACTAGCGGCGACAATGAGCAGTTCTTC. Encoded protein: CASSGTSGDNEQFF. The genes are TRBV7-2 and TRBJ2-1, with TRBD2 identical over 11 bases. Germline CDR1 is SGHTA and CDR2 is FQGNSA. Unmatched junction bases numbered 5, after V lost 8 bases and J lost 5 bases. The CDR3 is made up of 14 amino acids.

This clonotype was detected only a few times. The gene calls are TRBV27 and TRBJ2-1; D not certain. CDR1 is MNHEY and CDR2 is SMNVEV in the germline V gene (reference sequence). The CDR3 is made up of 14 amino acids. V dropped 5 bases and J dropped 6 bases, with 14 bases sitting between them. The CDR3 nucleotides read TGTGCCAGCAGTCCCCCCGGCAGAACCAATGAGCAGTTCTTC. Protein: CASSPPGRTNEQFF.

This clonotype was picked up many times. The V call is TRBV6-6, the J call TRBJ2-7, with 9 bases matching TRBD1. CDR3 length equals 15 residues. Germline CDR1 and CDR2: MNHNY and SVGAGI (reference sequence). The trim removed 0 bases at V and 5 bases at J, leaving 5 bases unmatched. The CDR3 nucleotides read TGTGCCAGCAGTTACTCGGGGACAGGGAGCAACGAGCAGTACTTC. This encodes CASSYSGTGSNEQYF.

For this clonotype: This could be a read error, since a much larger clone is one nucleotide away. The chain joins TRBV12-3 or TRBV12-4 to TRBJ2-7, with 11 bases identical to TRBD2. The CDR3 has 14 amino acids. The CDR3 nucleotides are TGTGCCAGCAGTTCGACTAGCGGGGCCTTAAAACAGTGCTTC. Translation: CASSSTSGALKQCF.

This clonotype was observed a handful of times. The rearrangement uses TRBV18 and TRBJ1-5; no reliable D call. The CDR3 consists of 15 residues. Germline lookup yields CDR1 KGHSH and CDR2 LQKENI. Trimming shortened V by 1 base and J by 4 bases, and 11 bases separated the two germline ends. The CDR3 loop is CASSPQNGPNQPQHF. The CDR3 bases are TGTGCCAGCTCACCACAGAACGGACCTAATCAGCCCCAGCATTTT.

To note about this clonotype: One junction end disagrees with the germline gene, perhaps due to a read error. In DNA form, the CDR3 reads TGTGCCAGCAGCCATTGGGACCGGAATGAGCAGCTCTTC. It specifies CASSHWDRNEQLF. The V and J genes are TRBV5-4 and TRBJ2-1, with D possibly being TRBD1 or TRBD2 (5 bases each). The CDR3 spans 13 residues. The V gene's germline CDR1 is SGHNT and CDR2 YYREEE (reference sequence).

This clonotype was counted ten times or more. The gene calls are TRBV24-1 and TRBJ2-3; the D gene is possibly TRBD2 (7 bases). The V and J ends lost 9 bases and 6 bases respectively, with 15 bases between them. CDR1 KGHDR and CDR2 SFDVKD come from the germline V gene. The CDR3 is 13 amino acids. This chain's CDR3 is CATGGGGMDTQYF. CDR3 sequence (DNA): TGTGCCACCGGGGGGGGGGGCATGGATACGCAGTATTTT.

This clonotype was picked up many times. The rearrangement links TRBV7-6 to TRBJ1-6, with D uncertain. This CDR3 has 13 amino acids. Trimming removed 1 base from V and 9 bases from J, with 7 bases in between. Germline assignment: CDR1 SGHVS and CDR2 FNYEAQ. The CDR3 is CASSLETGSPLHF. CDR3 bases: TGTGCCAGCAGCTTAGAGACGGGTTCACCCCTCCACTTT.

Of note for this clonotype: A clone one base away is much larger, so this may be a read error. The rearrangement uses TRBV27 and TRBJ2-7; 8 bases line up with TRBD1. Trimming removed 9 bases from V and 10 bases from J; junction bases left unmatched: 23. CDR3 length equals 16 residues. CDR1 and CDR2 (germline): MNHEY, SMNVEV (reference sequence). CDR3 in amino acids: CARKELGQGPSHDQYF. CDR3 bases: TGTGCCAGGAAGGAACTCGGACAGGGTCCATCTCATGATCAGTACTTC.

This clonotype appeared a few times. This may be a read error: a much more frequent sequence differs by one nucleotide. The CDR3 loop is CASSPPGQMDVSPLHF. The CDR3 coding sequence is TGTGCCAGCAGCCCCCCGGGACAGATGGATGTCTCACCCCTCCACTTT. This chain connects TRBV12-3 or TRBV12-4 to TRBJ1-6, with 7 bases fitting TRBD1. This CDR3 contains 16 residues. The trim removed 6 bases at V and 10 bases at J, leaving 15 bases unmatched.

In this sample, this clonotype turned up many times. In nucleotides, the CDR3 is TGTGCCAGCAGGGGAGGGGGAGAGACCCAGTACTTC. Its protein product is CASRGGGETQYF. This chain uses TRBV2 with TRBJ2-5; D is possibly TRBD2 (7 bases). The CDR3 covers 12 residues. Germline V CDR1 and CDR2: SNHLY, FYNNEI. Trimming pared 6 bases from V and 4 bases from J, leaving 9 bases between.

This chain uses TRBV27 with TRBJ2-2; no firm D call. V lost 10 bases and J lost 0, with 15 bases in between. CDR3 length: 15 amino acids. The germline V gene encodes CDR1 MNHEY and CDR2 SMNVEV (reference sequence). For the CDR3, the DNA is TGTGCCACCCGAAAGGGTGGCGCGAACACCGGGGAGCTGTTTTTT. It translates to CATRKGGANTGELFF.

This clonotype occurred many times. The chain carries TRBV5-1 and TRBJ1-3; maybe TRBD1 (5 bases). The V gene's germline CDR1 is SGHRS and CDR2 YFSETQ. V lost 5 bases to trimming and J lost 2 bases, with 11 bases between them. The CDR3 sequence is 14 residues long. CDR3 loop: CASRTGGAGNTIYF. In nucleotides, the CDR3 is TGCGCCAGCAGGACCGGGGGGGCTGGAAACACCATATATTTT.

This clonotype was observed at least ten times. This chain joins TRBV7-9 and TRBJ1-2; tentatively, D is TRBD1 (5 bases). Deletions cut 0 bases from V and 4 bases from J, with 12 bases between. There are 15 residues in the CDR3. The germline V gene has CDR1 SEHNR and CDR2 FQNEAQ (reference sequence). The CDR3: CASSLAEGRGYGYTF. CDR3 nucleotide sequence: TGTGCCAGCAGCTTAGCTGAGGGGCGCGGCTATGGCTACACCTTC.

A remark on this clonotype: A much more abundant neighbour one base away suggests this may be a read error. V gene TRBV3-1 combines with J gene TRBJ2-7, with 7 bases identical to TRBD1. The CDR3 extends over 13 amino acids. CDR1 and CDR2 (germline): LGHDT, YNNKEL (reference sequence). J lost 7 bases, V lost 4 bases, and 7 bases had no gene match. CDR3 sequence: CASSPNRGAEQYF. The CDR3 DNA sequence: TGTGCCAGCAGCCCGAACAGGGGAGCGGAGCAGTACTTC.